This T cell receptor (beta chain) emerged from a study of cytomegalovirus exposure and HLA in healthy donors. This CDR3 has 16 residues. With 4 bases clipped from V and 6 bases from J, the junction kept 13 bases outside the gene matches. CDR1 MNHEY and CDR2 SMNVEV come from the germline V gene (reference sequence). The primer mix had 60 Vbeta and 13 Jbeta primers. Only in-frame clones appear in the TCRdb table, and some are missing; sequencing was by immunoSEQ multiplex PCR. This table holds 130,000 or so clones, 70% to 80% found once. This clone has only one observation. The sequenced material came from PBMCs. This chain joins TRBV27 and TRBJ2-3; TRBD1 aligns across 7 bases. This clonotype was obtained from a female donor in good health and CMV-seronegative. CDR3 amino acids: CASSSPRGRVGDTQYF. In DNA, the CDR3 is TGTGCCAGCAGTTCCCCTAGGGGGCGAGTGGGGGATACGCAGTATTTT.